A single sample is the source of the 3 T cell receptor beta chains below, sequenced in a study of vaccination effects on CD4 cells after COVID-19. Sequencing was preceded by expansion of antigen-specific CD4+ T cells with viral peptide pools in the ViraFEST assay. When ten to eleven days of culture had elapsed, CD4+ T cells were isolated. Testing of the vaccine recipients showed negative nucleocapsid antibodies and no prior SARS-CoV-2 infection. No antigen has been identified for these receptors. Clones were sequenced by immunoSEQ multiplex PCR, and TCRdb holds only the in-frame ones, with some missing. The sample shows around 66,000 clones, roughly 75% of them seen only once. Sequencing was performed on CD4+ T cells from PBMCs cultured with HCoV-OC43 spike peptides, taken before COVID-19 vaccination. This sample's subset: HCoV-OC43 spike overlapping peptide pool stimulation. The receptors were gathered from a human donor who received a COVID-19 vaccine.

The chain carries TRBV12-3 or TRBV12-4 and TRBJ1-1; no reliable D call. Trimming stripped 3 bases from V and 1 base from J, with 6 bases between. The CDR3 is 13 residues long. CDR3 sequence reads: CASSFSGNTEAFF. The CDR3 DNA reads TGTGCCAGCAGTTTTTCGGGGAACACTGAAGCTTTCTTT.

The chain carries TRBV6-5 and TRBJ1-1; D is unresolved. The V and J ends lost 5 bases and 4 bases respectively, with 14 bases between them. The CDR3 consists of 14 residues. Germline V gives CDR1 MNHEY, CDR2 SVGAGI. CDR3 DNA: TGTGCCAGCAGTCCTCAATCTGTCGGCACTGAAGCTTTCTTT. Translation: CASSPQSVGTEAFF.

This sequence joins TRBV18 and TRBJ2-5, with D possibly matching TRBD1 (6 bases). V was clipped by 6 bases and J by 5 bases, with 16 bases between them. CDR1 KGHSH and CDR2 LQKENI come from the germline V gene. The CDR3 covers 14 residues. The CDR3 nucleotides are TGTGCCAGCTCGGGACAATTTGGGTCGGAGACCCAGTACTTC. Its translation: CASSGQFGSETQYF. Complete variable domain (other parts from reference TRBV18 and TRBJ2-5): NAGVMQNPRHLVRRRGQEARLRCSPMKGHSHVYWYRQLPEEGLKFMVYLQKENIIDESGMPKERFSAEFPKEGPSILRIQQVVRGDSAAYFCASSGQFGSETQYFGPGTRLLVL.